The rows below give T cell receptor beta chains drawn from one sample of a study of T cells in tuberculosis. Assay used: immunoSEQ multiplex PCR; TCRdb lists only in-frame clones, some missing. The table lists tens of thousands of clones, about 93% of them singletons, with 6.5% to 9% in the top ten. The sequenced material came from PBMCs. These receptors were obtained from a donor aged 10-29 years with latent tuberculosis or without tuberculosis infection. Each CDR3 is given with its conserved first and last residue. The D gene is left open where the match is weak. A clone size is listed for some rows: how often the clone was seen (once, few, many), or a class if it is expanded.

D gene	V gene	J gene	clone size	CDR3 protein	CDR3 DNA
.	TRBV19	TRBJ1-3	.	CASRVQGLSGNTIYF	TGTGCCAGTAGAGTACAGGGTTTATCTGGAAACACCATATATTTT
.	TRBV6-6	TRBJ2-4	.	CASSPPVGVAKNIQYF	TGTGCCAGCAGCCCCCCAGTGGGAGTAGCCAAAAACATTCAGTACTTC
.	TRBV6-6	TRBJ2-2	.	CASSPTFFGELFF	TGTGCCAGCAGTCCTACGTTCTTCGGGGAGCTGTTTTTT
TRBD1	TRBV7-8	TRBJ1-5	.	CASSLWQGDDQPQHF	TGTGCCAGCAGCTTATGGCAGGGGGACGATCAGCCCCAGCATTTT
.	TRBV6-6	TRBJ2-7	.	CASSYGEGVLYEQYF	TGTGCCAGCAGTTACGGGGAAGGGGTATTATACGAGCAGTACTTC
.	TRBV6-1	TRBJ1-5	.	CASKIGGNQPQHF	TGTGCCAGCAAAATAGGCGGGAATCAGCCCCAGCATTTT
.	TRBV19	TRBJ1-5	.	CASTPINKGNQPQHF	TGTGCCAGTACCCCGATTAACAAAGGCAATCAGCCCCAGCATTTT
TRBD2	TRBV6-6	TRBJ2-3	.	CASSSGTSGDTQYF	TGTGCCAGCAGTTCCGGGACTAGTGGAGATACGCAGTATTTT
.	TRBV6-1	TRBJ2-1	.	CASSEGTISYNEQFF	TGTGCCAGCAGTGAAGGAACAATCTCCTACAATGAGCAGTTCTTC
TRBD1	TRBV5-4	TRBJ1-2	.	CASSFGAGQGFAGYTF	TGTGCCAGCAGCTTCGGAGCGGGACAGGGGTTCGCTGGCTACACCTTC
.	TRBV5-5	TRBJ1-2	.	CASSLMGSHYGYTF	TGTGCCAGCAGCTTGATGGGGAGCCATTATGGCTACACCTTC
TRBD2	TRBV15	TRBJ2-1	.	CATSRDRGGLVLDEQFF	TGTGCCACCAGCAGAGATCGCGGGGGGCTTGTTCTGGATGAGCAGTTCTTC
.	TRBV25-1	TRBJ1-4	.	CASSEYPGPTVNEKLFF	TGTGCCAGCAGTGAATATCCAGGGCCGACAGTTAATGAAAAACTGTTTTTT
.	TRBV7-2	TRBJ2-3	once	CASSLRPRGSDTQYF	TGTGCCAGCAGCTTGAGACCCAGGGGATCCGATACGCAGTATTTT
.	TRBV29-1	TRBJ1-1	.	CSVMTGTEAFF	TGCAGCGTTATGACGGGCACTGAAGCTTTCTTT
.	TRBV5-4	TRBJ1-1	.	CASSLERVTEAFF	TGTGCCAGCAGCTTGGAGCGGGTCACTGAAGCTTTCTTT
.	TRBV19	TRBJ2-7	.	CASSPGTHYEQYF	TGTGCCAGTAGTCCCGGGACACATTACGAGCAGTACTTC
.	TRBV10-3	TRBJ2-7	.	CAISRSSSEQYF	TGTGCCATCAGTAGATCTAGCTCCGAGCAGTACTTC
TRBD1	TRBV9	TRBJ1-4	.	CASSAGTGFPLFF	TGTGCCAGCAGCGCAGGGACAGGGTTTCCGCTGTTTTTT
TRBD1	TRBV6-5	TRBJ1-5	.	CASSRTGGDQPQHF	TGTGCCAGCAGTAGGACAGGGGGAGATCAGCCCCAGCATTTT
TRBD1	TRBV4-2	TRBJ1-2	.	CASSLQGPYGYTF	TGTGCCAGCAGCCTACAGGGGCCTTATGGCTACACCTTC
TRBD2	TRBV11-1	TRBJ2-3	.	CASSLGYGGGFGDTQYF	TGTGCCAGCAGCTTAGGGTACGGCGGGGGGTTTGGTGATACGCAGTATTTT
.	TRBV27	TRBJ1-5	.	CASRTGSGNQPQHF	TGTGCCAGCAGAACAGGGTCCGGCAATCAGCCCCAGCATTTT
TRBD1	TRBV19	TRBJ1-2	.	CASKPGQGILSGYTF	TGTGCCAGTAAACCGGGACAGGGGATCTTATCGGGCTACACCTTC
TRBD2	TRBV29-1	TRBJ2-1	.	CSVVSGGYNEQFF	TGCAGCGTTGTGAGCGGGGGGTACAATGAGCAGTTCTTC
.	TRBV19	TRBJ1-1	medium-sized	CASSPRGLGAAFF	TGTGCCAGTAGTCCCCGAGGGCTGGGAGCGGCTTTCTTT
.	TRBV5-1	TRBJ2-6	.	CASSLLTSGWSSSRRSGANVLTF	TGCGCCAGCAGCTTGTTAACGTCGGGGTGGTCGTCCTCTCGACGGTCAGGGGCCAACGTCCTGACTTTC
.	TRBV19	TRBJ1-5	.	CASSIPGESNQPQHF	TGTGCCAGTAGTATACCAGGGGAATCCAATCAGCCCCAGCATTTT